The 22 T cell receptor beta chains listed next were all sequenced from one sample in a study of blood T cells in healthy people across ages. Through a sample-barcoded 5' primer and a J-beta primer mix, a second PCR was run for roughly 6 to 12 cycles. TCRdb independently ran MiXCR on the 5' RACE reads; one entry per CDR3 protein. The table lists about 1.4 million distinct CDR3 sequences, almost 60% of them singletons. Sequencing input: blood. These receptor sequences come from a man between 18 and 29 years old in good health.

The chain joins TRBV20-1 to TRBJ2-3; D perhaps matches TRBD2 (6 bases). The CDR3 spans 14 residues. V gave up 1 base and J gave up 3 bases, with 11 bases separating them. Germline V gene sequence: CDR1 DFQATT, CDR2 SNEGSKA (reference sequence). CDR3 coding DNA: TGCAGTGCTAGAGGGGACCTAGCGACAGATACGCAGTATTTT. It yields the protein CSARGDLATDTQYF.

This clonotype showed up just a few times. The rearrangement uses TRBV6-5 and TRBJ2-7; 7 positions match TRBD1. From germline, CDR1 is MNHEY and CDR2 SVGAGI. CDR3 length: 16 amino acids. The V segment lost 0 bases and the J segment 2 bases; nucleotides outside the gene matches: 7. CDR3 DNA sequence: TGTGCCAGCAGTTACTCGACGGACAGGTTTACCTACGAGCAGTACTTC. It is translated as CASSYSTDRFTYEQYF.

The chain joins TRBV7-8 to TRBJ2-1, with 10 positions matching TRBD2. This CDR3 spans 13 amino acids. Germline-derived CDR1 and CDR2 are SGHVS and FQNEAQ. V lost 10 bases, J lost 7 bases, and 7 bases stayed unmatched. Written as DNA, the CDR3 is TGTGCCATCACTAGCGGGGCAGATAATGAGCAGTTCTTC. Translated, it gives CAITSGADNEQFF.

This clonotype has only one observation. The rearrangement uses TRBV20-1 and TRBJ2-7; weak D call: TRBD2 (5 bases). CDR3 length: 14 amino acids. Between the trimmed V and J ends, which lost 3 bases and 2 bases, there was a span of 14 bases. The germline CDR1 and CDR2 sequences are DFQATT and SNEGSKA (reference sequence). CDR3 loop: CSARLSGIAYEQYF. DNA for the CDR3: TGCAGTGCTAGGTTGTCGGGGATCGCCTACGAGCAGTACTTC.

The rearrangement uses TRBV29-1 and TRBJ1-2; 7 bases fit TRBD1. The germline V gene has CDR1 SQVTM and CDR2 ANQGSEA. The CDR3 is 15 residues long. J was trimmed by 4 bases and V by 3 bases; bases with no gene match: 11. The CDR3 DNA reads TGCAGCGTTGAGCTAGACCGGCAGGGGGGCTATGGCTACACCTTC. It is translated as CSVELDRQGGYGYTF.

This clonotype was detected only a few times. DNA for the CDR3: TGTGCCAGCAGCTCGTGGGAGGCCCTCTACGAGCAGTACTTC. It codes for CASSSWEALYEQYF. The chain employs TRBV13 and TRBJ2-7; D may be TRBD2 (6 bases). The CDR3 covers 14 residues. V was shortened by 4 bases and J by 3 bases, with 13 bases between the two germline ends. Germline CDR1 reads PRHDT; CDR2 reads FYEKMQ (reference sequence).

This chain links TRBV2 with TRBJ2-1; 9 bases map to TRBD2. J lost 6 bases, V lost 7 bases, and 13 bases had no gene match. CDR1 is SNHLY and CDR2 is FYNNEI in the germline V gene. This CDR3 comprises 16 residues. CDR3 protein: CASTEGQLAGPNEQFF. The CDR3 nucleotides read TGTGCCAGCACCGAAGGGCAGCTAGCGGGACCCAATGAGCAGTTCTTC.

As concerns this clonotype: One junction end does not reproduce the germline sequence, and a read error may be involved. The chain combines TRBV11-2 with TRBJ2-1; the D gene is possibly TRBD2 (6 bases). The length of the CDR3 is 14 residues. The germline V gene has CDR1 SGHAT and CDR2 FQNNGV. The CDR3 region is CAGSLLAIGGEQFF. CDR3 DNA sequence: TGTGCCGGCAGCTTATTGGCCATCGGGGGTGAGCAGTTCTTC. The full variable domain, rest sourced from reference TRBV11-2 and TRBJ2-1, is EAGVAQSPRYKIIEKRQSVAFWCNPISGHATLYWYQQILGQGPKLLIQFQNNGVVDDSQLPKDRFSAERLKGVDSTLKIQPAKLEDSAVYLCAGSLLAIGGEQFFGPGTRLTVL.

The sample holds one count of this clonotype. The chain recombines TRBV6-1 with TRBJ2-1, with TRBD2 as a possible D gene (5 bases). The CDR3 covers 17 residues. V was shortened by 5 bases and J by 0 bases, with 17 bases between the two germline ends. CDR1 MNHNS and CDR2 SASEGT come from the germline V gene. The CDR3 spells CASSIFEDFSSYNEQFF. DNA for the CDR3: TGTGCCAGCAGTATCTTCGAGGACTTCAGCTCCTACAATGAGCAGTTCTTC.

At least ten counts were recorded for this clonotype. This chain joins TRBV6-1 and TRBJ2-7, with D uncertain. Trimming cost V 1 base and J 0 bases, with 16 bases left between them. The V gene's germline CDR1 is MNHNS and CDR2 SASEGT. This CDR3 spans 17 amino acids. The CDR3 coding sequence is TGTGCCAGCAGTGAAGAAGGAAGTTCGTGGAGCTCCTACGAGCAGTACTTC. Amino acids: CASSEEGSSWSSYEQYF.

This clonotype was found a few times. The chain employs TRBV28 and TRBJ2-5; D possibly corresponds to TRBD1 (6 bases). Trimming took 5 bases from V and 8 from J, leaving 12 bases between them. The germline CDR1 and CDR2 sequences are MDHEN and SYDVKM. This CDR3 has 12 residues. Here the CDR3 reads CASSVLQGTQYF. In nucleotides, the CDR3 is TGTGCCAGCAGTGTCCTACAGGGAACCCAGTACTTC.

This clonotype was observed a few times. The rearrangement joins TRBV20-1 to TRBJ2-3; weak D call: TRBD2 (7 bases). V dropped 3 bases and J dropped 2 bases, with 21 bases sitting between them. The germline V gene has CDR1 DFQATT and CDR2 SNEGSKA (reference sequence). This CDR3 contains 17 residues. The CDR3 loop is CSASRLARGLFTDTQYF. In DNA, the CDR3 is TGCAGTGCTAGCCGCCTCGCGCGGGGGCTATTCACAGATACGCAGTATTTT.

This clonotype has just one count. The V gene is TRBV6-5, the J gene TRBJ2-7, with D tentatively TRBD1 or TRBD2 (6 bases each). V dropped 6 bases and J dropped 7 bases, with 16 bases sitting between them. The CDR3 has 13 residues. From germline, CDR1 is MNHEY and CDR2 SVGAGI. CDR3 protein: CASSPHRAGEQYF. The CDR3 region has the DNA TGTGCCAGCAGCCCACACAGGGCGGGGGAGCAGTACTTC.

V usage is TRBV27 and J usage is TRBJ1-2, with D unclear. CDR1 is MNHEY, CDR2 SMNVEV, per germline (reference sequence). V lost 2 bases to trimming and J lost 4 bases, with 8 bases between them. The CDR3 runs 13 residues. The CDR3 DNA is TGTGCCAGCAGTTTAAGGAGAACCTATGGCTACACCTTC. This sequence encodes CASSLRRTYGYTF.

The chain is built from TRBV7-9 and TRBJ2-1; 7 positions agree with TRBD2. Germline CDR1 and CDR2: SEHNR and FQNEAQ (reference sequence). Trimming took 4 bases from V and 6 from J; bases not matched to a gene: 9. CDR3 length equals 15 residues. The chain's CDR3 is CASSSKRERSNEQFF. CDR3 DNA: TGTGCCAGCAGCTCAAAGCGGGAAAGGTCCAATGAGCAGTTCTTC.

The V call is TRBV4-3, the J call TRBJ2-2; TRBD1 might be the D (6 bases). CDR1 and CDR2 (germline): LGHNA, YSLEER. Trimming stripped 4 bases from V and 0 bases from J, with 24 bases between. CDR3 length: 20 amino acids. CDR3 protein: CASSPLGDPWDTSNTGELFF. In nucleotides, the CDR3 is TGCGCCAGCAGCCCCCTCGGAGATCCGTGGGACACCTCGAACACCGGGGAGCTGTTTTTT.

This clonotype was counted a single time. CDR3 DNA sequence: TGCAGTGCTAGAGCCGAGGGTTCCTATGGCTACACCTTC. Translation gives CSARAEGSYGYTF. The gene calls are TRBV20-1 and TRBJ1-2; D uncertain. The V gene lost 1 base and the J gene lost 4 bases, with 10 bases spanning the gap. In germline, CDR1 is DFQATT, CDR2 SNEGSKA (reference sequence). This CDR3 spans 13 amino acids.

In regard to this clonotype: An end of the junction differs from the germline gene, which may be a read error. The chain links TRBV7-7 to TRBJ2-1, with D maybe TRBD2 (7 bases). The CDR3 totals 15 residues. CDR1 SSHAT and CDR2 FNYEAQ come from the germline V gene (reference sequence). The chain's CDR3 is CASSQKWGGYDEQFF. The CDR3 region has the DNA TGTGCTAGCAGCCAAAAGTGGGGGGGCTATGATGAGCAGTTCTTC.

This clonotype is a singleton in its sample. This chain uses TRBV11-2 with TRBJ2-4, with 7 bases lining up with TRBD2. The CDR3 has 12 amino acids. With V trimmed by 9 bases and J by 13 bases, 12 bases remained unmatched. CDR1 is SGHAT, CDR2 FQNNGV, per germline. The CDR3 DNA follows: TGTGCCAGATGGACTAGAAGGAACCAGCAGTACTTC. This sequence encodes CARWTRRNQQYF.

This chain connects TRBV4-2 to TRBJ1-1; D unresolved. Between the trimmed V and J ends, which lost 4 bases and 0 bases, there was a span of 15 bases. CDR3 size: 16 residues. Per germline, CDR1 LGHNA and CDR2 YNFKEQ. The CDR3 reads CASSPGEASMNTEAFF. In nucleotides, the CDR3 is TGTGCCAGCAGCCCCGGAGAGGCGAGCATGAACACTGAAGCTTTCTTT.

This sequence joins TRBV14 and TRBJ1-2; D not certain. Trimming pared 4 bases from V and 4 bases from J, leaving 13 bases between. The CDR3 covers 14 residues. Germline CDR1 is SGHDN and CDR2 is FVKESK. This CDR3 is CASSPEQSLYGYTF. The CDR3 bases are TGTGCCAGCAGCCCTGAACAATCCCTCTATGGCTACACCTTC.

V gene TRBV10-3 combines with J gene TRBJ2-5; D perhaps matches TRBD1 (6 bases). The germline V and J ends were trimmed by 6 bases and 1 base, with 9 bases remaining between them. In germline, CDR1 is ENHRY, CDR2 SYGVKD. The CDR3 has 13 residues. This chain's CDR3 is CAIRQTGQETQYF. The CDR3 nucleotides are TGTGCCATCAGGCAGACAGGCCAAGAGACCCAGTACTTC.